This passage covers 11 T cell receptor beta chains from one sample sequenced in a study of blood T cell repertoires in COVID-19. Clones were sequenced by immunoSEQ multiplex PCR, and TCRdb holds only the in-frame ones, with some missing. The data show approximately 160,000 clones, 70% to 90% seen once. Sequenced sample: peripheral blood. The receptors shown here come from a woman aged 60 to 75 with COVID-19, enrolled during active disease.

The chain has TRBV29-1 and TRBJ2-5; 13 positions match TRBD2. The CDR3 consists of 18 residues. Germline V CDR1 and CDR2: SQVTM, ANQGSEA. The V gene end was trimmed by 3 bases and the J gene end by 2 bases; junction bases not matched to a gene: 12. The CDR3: CSVEGRTSGSLTQETQYF. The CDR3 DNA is TGCAGCGTTGAGGGCAGGACTAGCGGGAGTCTCACACAAGAGACCCAGTACTTC.

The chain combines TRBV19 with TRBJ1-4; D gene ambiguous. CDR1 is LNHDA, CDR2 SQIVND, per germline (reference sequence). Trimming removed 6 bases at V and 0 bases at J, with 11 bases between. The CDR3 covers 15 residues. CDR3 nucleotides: TGTGCCAGTAGATCGAGAGGAGCAACTAATGAAAAACTGTTTTTT. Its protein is CASRSRGATNEKLFF.

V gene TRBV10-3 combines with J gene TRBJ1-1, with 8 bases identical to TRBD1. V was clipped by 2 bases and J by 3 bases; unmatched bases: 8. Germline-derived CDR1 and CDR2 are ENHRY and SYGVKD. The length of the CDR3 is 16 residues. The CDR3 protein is CAISEPRQGLDTEAFF. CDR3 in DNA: TGTGCCATCAGTGAGCCTAGACAGGGGTTGGACACTGAAGCTTTCTTT.

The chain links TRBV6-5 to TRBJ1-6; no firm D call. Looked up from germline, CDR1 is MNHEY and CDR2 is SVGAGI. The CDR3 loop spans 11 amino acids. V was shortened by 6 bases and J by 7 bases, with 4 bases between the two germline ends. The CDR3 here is CASSSNSPLHF. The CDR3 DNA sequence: TGTGCCAGCAGCTCCAATTCACCCCTCCACTTT.

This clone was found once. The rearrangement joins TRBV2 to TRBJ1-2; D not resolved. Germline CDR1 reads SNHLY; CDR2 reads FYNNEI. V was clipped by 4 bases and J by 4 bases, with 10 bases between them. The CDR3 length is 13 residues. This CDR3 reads CASSGESGYGYTF. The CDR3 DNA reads TGTGCCAGCAGTGGGGAGTCTGGCTATGGCTACACCTTC.

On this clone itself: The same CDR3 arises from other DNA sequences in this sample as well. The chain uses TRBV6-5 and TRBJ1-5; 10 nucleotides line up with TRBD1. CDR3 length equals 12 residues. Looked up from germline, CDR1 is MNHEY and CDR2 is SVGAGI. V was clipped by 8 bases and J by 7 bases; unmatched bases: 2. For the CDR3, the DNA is TGTGCCAGCCGGACAGGGGGACAGCCCCAGCATTTT. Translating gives CASRTGGQPQHF.

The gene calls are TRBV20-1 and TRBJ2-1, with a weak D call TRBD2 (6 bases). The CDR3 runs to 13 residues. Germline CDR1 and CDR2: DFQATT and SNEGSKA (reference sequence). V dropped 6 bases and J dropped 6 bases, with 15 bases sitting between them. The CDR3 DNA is TGCAGTGCAAGTTATCTAGCGAGCAATGAGCAGTTCTTC. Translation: CSASYLASNEQFF.

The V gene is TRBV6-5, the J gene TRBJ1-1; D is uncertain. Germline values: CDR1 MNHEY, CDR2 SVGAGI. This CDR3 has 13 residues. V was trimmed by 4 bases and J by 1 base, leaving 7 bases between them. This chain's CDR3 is CASSLGRNTEAFF. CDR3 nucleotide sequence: TGTGCCAGCAGTTTGGGGAGGAACACTGAAGCTTTCTTT.

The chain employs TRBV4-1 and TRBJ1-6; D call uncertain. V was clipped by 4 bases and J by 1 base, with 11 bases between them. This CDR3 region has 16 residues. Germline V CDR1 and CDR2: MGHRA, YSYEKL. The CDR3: CASSLFRESYNSPLHF. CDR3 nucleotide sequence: TGCGCCAGCAGCCTATTCCGGGAATCCTATAATTCACCCCTCCACTTT.

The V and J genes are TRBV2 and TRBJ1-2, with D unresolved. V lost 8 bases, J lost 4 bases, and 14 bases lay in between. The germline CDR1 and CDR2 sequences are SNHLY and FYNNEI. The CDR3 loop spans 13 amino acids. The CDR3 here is CASEVESFYGYTF. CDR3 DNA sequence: TGTGCCAGCGAGGTGGAGAGCTTCTATGGCTACACCTTC.

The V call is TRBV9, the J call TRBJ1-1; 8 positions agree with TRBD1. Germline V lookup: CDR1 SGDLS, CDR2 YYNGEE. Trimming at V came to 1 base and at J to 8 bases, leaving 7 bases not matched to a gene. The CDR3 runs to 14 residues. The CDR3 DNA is TGTGCCAGCAGCGTACCCCCGACAGGGGAAGAAGCTTTCTTT. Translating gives CASSVPPTGEEAFF.